Reported below is one T cell receptor beta chain. In its sample, this clonotype was seen a few times. Which antigen it targets is not known. No base-level quality is on record; no much larger clone is a single base apart. The data were obtained in a study of naive and memory T cell subsets (TCRdb year 2017). Background for the entire study: An open-source, UMI-based TCR alpha and beta sequencing pipeline was applied to sorted naive and memory peripheral blood T cell subsets. The results of the functional CMV T cell responses matched the IgG serology results in every case. RNA was DNase-treated and reverse transcribed with TCR constant-region primers, mostly using SuperScript III.

The junction carries 17 bases between V and J, which are trimmed by 2 bases and 3 bases respectively. The CDR3 spans 17 residues, from the cysteine through the phenylalanine. The entry retains the CDR3 DNA only, 51 bases that are in frame from base 1. The germline V gene encodes CDR1 MNHEY and CDR2 SVGEGT. From the second PCR step on, the TCR alpha and beta chain libraries were amplified in separate reactions. CMV status of each donor was established by measuring IFNgamma production from CD4+ T cells after fresh PBMCs were stimulated overnight with CMV viral lysate. Miltenyi beads were used first to positively select CD4 T cells, and CD8 T cells were then positively selected from the CD4-negative fraction. Cells stained for CD3, CD4, CD8, CD45RA, CD27 and a live/dead dye were sorted on a BD Aria II into four subsets by CD45RA and CD27. Blood came from a few healthy volunteers, each fractionated into CD4 and CD8 T cells and then into four differentiation subsets. About 120 ml of peripheral blood was taken from each donor, and PBMC were separated by density-gradient centrifugation on Ficoll-Paque PLUS. Sorted cells were lysed in RLT buffer, and RNA was extracted with a Qiagen RNeasy kit and stored at -80°C.

What the study reported, not specific to this receptor: A power law was followed by TCR abundance, with an exponent that differed between naive and memory subsets but was consistent across the three individuals. A few larger clonotypes were present in naive repertoires, particularly the CD8 repertoires, and these clonotypes were possibly memory cells re-expressing CD45RA. The repertoire findings for the naive and memory subsets could not be validated against a ground truth because none was available. After error correction, over 85% of naive TCR sequences appeared only once, giving much steeper abundance distributions than memory subsets. In both CD4 and CD8 cells, going from naive through CM, EM and EMRA, the Gini index went up while Shannon and inverse Simpson diversity went down. Clonotypes were defined as single alpha or beta chain sequences, not paired alpha/beta receptors. RNA-based TCR counts may be affected by expression changes linked to T cell activation and differentiation.

Library preparation used UMI-ligation and nested PCR. An equimolar mix of two oligonucleotides covering both TRBC1 and TRBC2 was used as the beta constant-region primer. Four rounds of PCR were used to amplify ligated cDNA, with nested alpha and beta constant-region primers being used together with the SP2 primer. A single-stranded oligonucleotide carrying the SP2 primer and a 12-nucleotide UMI was ligated to the 3' end of the cDNA by T4 RNA ligase 1. Incubation of the ligation reaction was carried out at 16 degrees C for about 20-25 hours. PCR2 was typically run as a SYBR Green qPCR and stopped at a predetermined threshold to prevent over-amplification. Every purification after the first one was done using Agencourt AMPure XP magnetic beads. Library quantification was done by Qubit, followed by a TapeStation check on which the main peak was expected at around 650 bp. Sequencing of the pooled libraries was done on an Illumina MiSeq using v2 2x251 paired-end kits, which typically yielded roughly 0.95-2.2 million reads per sample. Each sample was pooled at around 4.2 nM, and about 5-8% PhiX was included to help cluster recognition. On the authors' methods: FASTQ reads processed by Demultiplexor were assigned V and J genes by Decombinator through tag matching that tolerated a single base-pair mismatch. Collapsinator used UMIs to correct both sequencing errors and frequency errors arising from PCR heterogeneity. TCRs were translated and CDR3s were extracted from the conserved cysteine to the FGXG phenylalanine by CDR3Translator, with non-productive sequences being flagged. Gini, Shannon entropy and inverse Simpson indices were computed after subsampling the repertoires to the same number of UMI-defined TCRs. Within the linear range, a power law was fitted to clonotype abundance distributions using maximum likelihood. On one naive CD8 sample, the pipeline and MIGEC gave similar UMI counts, unique TCR numbers and clonal distributions. In one analysis, naive TCRs also found in any memory subset of the same donor were removed from the naive repertoire. A set of several thousand CMV-associated CDR3 sequences, compiled from VDJdb and a published dataset, was used to search the repertoires. TCRdb reworked the public reads: Q25 trimming with fastp, MiXCR clone assembly, productive beta chains retained. Each record represents a unique CDR3 protein, reported with the most common genes and DNA among its rows. These V and J calls are TCRdb output, not the study's own analysis. The sample table records under 150,000 distinct CDR3 sequences; approximately 18% of these occur just once. Clones ranked in the top ten supply more than 0.6% of the sample.

Sequencing was done on a sample of naive CD8+ T cells from blood. According to the study, the label for this sample's cell subset or site signals: naive T cells, CD45RA high CD27+. The sequence links TRBV6-2 or TRBV6-3 to TRBJ1-5, with no D gene named confidently. The receptor was derived from a human donor in good health. The CDR3 reads as follows: CASSYPPAGPFNQPQHF. The sequenced DNA is TGTGCCAGCAGTTACCCTCCGGCAGGCCCCTTCAATCAGCCCCAGCATTTT.